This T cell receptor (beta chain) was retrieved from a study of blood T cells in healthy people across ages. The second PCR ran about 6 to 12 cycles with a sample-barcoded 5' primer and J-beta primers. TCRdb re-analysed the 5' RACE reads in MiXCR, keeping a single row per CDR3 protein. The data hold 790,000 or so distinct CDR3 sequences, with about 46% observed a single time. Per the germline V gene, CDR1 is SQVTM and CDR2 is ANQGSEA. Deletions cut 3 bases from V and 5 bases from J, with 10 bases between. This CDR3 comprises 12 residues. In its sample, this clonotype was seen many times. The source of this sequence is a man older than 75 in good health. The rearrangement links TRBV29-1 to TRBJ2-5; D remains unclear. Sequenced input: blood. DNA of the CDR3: TGCAGCGTTGAGTCCCCGGGCGAGACCCAGTACTTC. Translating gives CSVESPGETQYF.